This TCR beta chain was sequenced for a study of regulatory T cells in long-lasting Graves disease (dated by TCRdb to the early 2020s). In the study overall: In the newly diagnosed Graves' disease group, patients had been taking antithyroid drugs for less than 3 months. Patients with persistent Graves' disease were compared with patients with newly diagnosed Graves' disease using TCR sequencing and RNA sequencing of peripheral blood. A total of roughly 35 samples underwent TCR sequencing: about 13 from persistent and roughly 20 from newly diagnosed Graves' disease patients. The study was conducted in China and was registered as a clinical trial. Study-level results and caveats: Compared with newly diagnosed patients, persistent Graves' disease patients had lower TCR Shannon entropy and fewer highly expanded clones, which suggests clonal expansion. TRBV28, TRBJ1-2 and TRBJ2-5 were preferentially used in persistent disease, while TRBV20-1 and TRBJ2-1 were favored in newly diagnosed disease. The authors acknowledged the small sample size as a limitation that may reduce accuracy. Sequencing and analysis were limited to the TCR beta chain. Peripheral blood alone was examined, since thyroid tissue, which constituted the primary lesion, could not be accessed. A larger number of public clonotypes was shared among persistent patients (more than 2,500) than among newly diagnosed patients (roughly 1,000).

Its CDR3 holds 16 amino acids, cysteine through phenylalanine. Only the CDR3 DNA is retained, 48 bases long and in frame from the first base. CDR1 and CDR2 are read off the germline V gene as SGHNT and YENEEA. For this chain, trimming is 2 bases at the V end and 6 bases at the J end, and the number of junction bases without a gene match is 8. Library construction relied on multiplex PCR. The reads were generated on an Illumina HiSeq 4000. CDR3 regions were amplified by Arm-PCR with iRepertoire HTBI primers to construct TCR beta libraries. PCR products were gel purified before sequencing. Per the original workflow: Gene usage analysis of CDR3 amino acid clonotypes used the 60 to 75 TRBV and some 13 TRBJ segments found across samples. Filtered high-quality paired reads were merged into contigs using COPE and FqMerger. BLAST was used to align contigs to IMGT TRBV, TRBD and TRBJ reference genes, with CDR3 defined following IMGT. Any clonotype with a frequency above 0.1% was classified as a highly expanded clone. Shannon entropy served as the measure of repertoire diversity, while the Gini coefficient captured V-J evenness. A clonotype found in more than one individual was treated as public. TCRdb trimmed the raw reads at Q25, called clones with MiXCR and kept productive beta chains. Each entry merges the rows of one CDR3 protein and shows their most common DNA and genes. For this entry, the V and J calls and clone size follow TCRdb and not the study's own pipeline. The table for this sample lists hundreds of thousands of distinct CDR3 sequences; approximately 15% of them were counted only once. The top ten clonotypes cover roughly 27% of the sample.

Per the publication, the time point label means: newly diagnosed GD, antithyroid drugs for less than 3 months. RNA was extracted from PBMCs in TRIzol for both TCR sequencing and RNA sequencing. The diagnosis of Graves' disease followed American Thyroid Association guidelines. Patients were recruited from an endocrinology department in Xi'an, China. Each patient gave about 10 milliliters of peripheral blood, collected in an EDTA anticoagulant tube. PBMCs were isolated by Ficoll Paque Plus density gradient separation without further T cell sorting. An Agilent 2100 Bioanalyzer and agarose gel were used to assess RNA quality, and a NanoDrop 2000 was used to measure RNA concentration. The sample holds a few counts of this clonotype. The antigen it recognizes is unknown. No much larger clone is present one base from it, and per-base qualities are unavailable. This same sample was also taken into another study, of T cells in Graves' hyperthyroidism and ophthalmopathy. That second publication adds: Graves' hyperthyroidism was defined as stable when no progression to ophthalmopathy occurred over 18 months of follow-up. Hyperthyroidism patients were newly diagnosed, with disease duration under 2 months, and aged 18 to 65 years. Any patient with an uncontrolled infection, another autoimmune disease, pregnancy or lactation was excluded. Diagnoses relied on clinical symptoms, serum thyroxine and TRAb, thyroid ultrasound and orbital computed tomography. For the first round of RT-PCR on the TCR CDR3, the HTBI primer set was used together with the Qiagen OneStep RT-PCR kit. Most expanded thyroid clonotypes (frequency above 0.001) were also detected in blood, suggesting blood repertoires may reflect thyroid immune responses. A model built on a 13 V-J signature distinguished ophthalmopathy from stable hyperthyroidism, reaching 85% to 90% sensitivity and approximately 81% specificity in cross-validation and 80%/75% in testing. In validation, the model predicted progression to ophthalmopathy with 65% to 71% sensitivity and less than 75% specificity, a median of around six months before onset. To identify TCR V-J signatures that set the groups apart, the researchers used a discovery cohort of approximately 98 patients, made up of 40 to 45 with Graves' ophthalmopathy and 57 with stable Graves' hyperthyroidism. Prospective prediction of ophthalmopathy was tested in an independent validation cohort of fewer than 20 hyperthyroidism patients and 17 patients who later progressed to ophthalmopathy. The 85 to 100 discovery patients were divided at random into training and test sets in a 7:3 ratio. In about six Graves' hyperthyroidism patients, the study also compared T-cell repertoires from thyroid tissue with T-cell repertoires from blood. Following sampling, methimazole starting at 30 mg daily was given to hyperthyroidism patients, and high-dose intravenous methylprednisolone was given to ophthalmopathy patients. A second multiplex PCR round built the libraries, followed by size selection and purification. Libraries were sequenced paired-end with 100 bp reads on an Illumina HiSeq2000. SOAPnuke was used to process the raw data, removing reads that contained adapters or uncalled bases, had a mean Phred below 15, or lacked an exact match to the constant primer or identifier. COPE v1.2.5 was used to merge high-quality paired reads, and clonotypes were defined as unique nucleotide sequences. Clonotypes were aligned to IMGT TRBV, TRBD and TRBJ reference segments using MiTCR v1.1. Only V-J combinations with frequency above 0.0001, covering about 99% of repertoires, were analysed. The TCS score was defined as the ratio of F50 (clonal expansion) to E x V (chaos), calculated using BLOSUM62-based TCRdist between CDR3 peptides within each V-J. Welch's t-statistics and random forest reduced 500 to 650 V-J features to fewer than 15, which were used in a naive Bayes classifier (R e1071). Sample size was not statistically predetermined, and investigators were not blinded to group allocation. The paper describes TCR Vbeta CDR3 sequencing of about 140 peripheral blood samples, made up of 43 ophthalmopathy patients, roughly 72 hyperthyroidism patients and some 17 progressor patients.

Recombination connected TRBV11-3 to TRBJ2-2, with 8 bases aligning to TRBD1. The sequenced sample was peripheral blood mononuclear cells (PBMCs), obtained at new diagnosis, from a patient treated with antithyroid drugs. This receptor was obtained from a man aged 40-55 years with Graves disease. Donor details come from another sample of the same person, matched by shared clones. The CDR3 sequence is CASSLSRGQVSGELFF. The DNA sequence is TGTGCCAGCAGCTTAAGCAGGGGACAGGTCTCCGGGGAGCTGTTTTTT.